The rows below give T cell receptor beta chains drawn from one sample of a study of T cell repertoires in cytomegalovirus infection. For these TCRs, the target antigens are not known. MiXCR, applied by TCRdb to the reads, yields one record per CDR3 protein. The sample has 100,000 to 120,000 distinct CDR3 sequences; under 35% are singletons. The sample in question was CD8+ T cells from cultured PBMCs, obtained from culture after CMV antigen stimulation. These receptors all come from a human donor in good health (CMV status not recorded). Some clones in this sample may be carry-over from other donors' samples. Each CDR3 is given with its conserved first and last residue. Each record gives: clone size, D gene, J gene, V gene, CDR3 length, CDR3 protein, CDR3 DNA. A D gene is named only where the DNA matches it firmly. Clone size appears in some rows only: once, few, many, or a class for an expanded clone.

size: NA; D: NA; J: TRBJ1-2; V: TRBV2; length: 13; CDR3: CASSASRYYGYTF; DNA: TGTGCCAGCAGTGCCTCCAGATACTATGGCTACACCTTC
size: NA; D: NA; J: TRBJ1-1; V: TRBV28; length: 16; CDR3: CASRIYSGTGNTEAFF; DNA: TGTGCCAGCAGGATTTACTCCGGGACCGGCAACACTGAAGCTTTCTTT
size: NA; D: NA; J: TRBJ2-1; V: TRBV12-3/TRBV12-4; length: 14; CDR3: CASSPAGSQWEQFF; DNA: TGTGCCAGCAGCCCCGCGGGTAGTCAATGGGAGCAGTTCTTC
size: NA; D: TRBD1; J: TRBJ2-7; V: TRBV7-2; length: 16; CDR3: CASSLVWDSHSYEQYF; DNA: TGTGCCAGCAGCCTAGTGTGGGACAGTCACTCCTACGAGCAGTACTTC
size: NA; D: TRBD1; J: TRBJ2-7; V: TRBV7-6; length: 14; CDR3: CASTRQGVFYEQYF; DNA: TGTGCCAGCACCAGGCAGGGGGTCTTCTACGAGCAGTACTTC
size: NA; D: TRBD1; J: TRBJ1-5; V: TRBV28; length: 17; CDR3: CASSTDRDRDTGQPQHF; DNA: TGTGCCAGCAGTACAGACCGGGACAGGGATACCGGTCAGCCCCAGCATTTT
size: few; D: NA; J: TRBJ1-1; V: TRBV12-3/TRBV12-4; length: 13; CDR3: CASREDGGAEAFF; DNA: TGTGCCAGCAGGGAAGACGGGGGGGCTGAAGCTTTCTTT
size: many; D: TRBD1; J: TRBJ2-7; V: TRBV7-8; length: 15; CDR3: CASIPGTGELHEQYF; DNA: TGTGCCAGCATTCCTGGGACAGGGGAACTCCACGAGCAGTACTTC
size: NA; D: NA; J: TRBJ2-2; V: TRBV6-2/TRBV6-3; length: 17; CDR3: CASSYSRVSVNTGELFF; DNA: TGTGCCAGCAGTTACTCCAGGGTTAGCGTGAACACCGGGGAGCTGTTTTTT
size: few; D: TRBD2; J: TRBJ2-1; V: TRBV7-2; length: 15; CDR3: CASSLGGSAYNEQFF; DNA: TGTGCCAGCAGCTTGGGGGGGTCGGCCTACAATGAGCAGTTCTTC
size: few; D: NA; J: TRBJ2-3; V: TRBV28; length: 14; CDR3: CASSLETSSDTQYF; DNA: TGTGCCAGCAGTCTAGAGACTAGTTCAGATACGCAGTATTTT
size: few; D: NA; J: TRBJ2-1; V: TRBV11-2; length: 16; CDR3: CASSFGENTRYNEQFF; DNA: TGTGCCAGCAGCTTCGGTGAAAACACGAGATACAATGAGCAGTTCTTC
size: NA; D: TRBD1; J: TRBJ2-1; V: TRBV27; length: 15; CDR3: CASSFTGGPYNEQFF; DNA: TGTGCCAGCAGTTTTACAGGGGGCCCCTACAATGAGCAGTTCTTC
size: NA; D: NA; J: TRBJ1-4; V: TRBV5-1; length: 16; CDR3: CASSLAPTGTNEKLFF; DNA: TGCGCCAGCAGCTTGGCTCCCACAGGGACTAATGAAAAACTGTTTTTT
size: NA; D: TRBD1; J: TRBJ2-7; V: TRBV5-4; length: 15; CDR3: CASSLGDSSSYEQYF; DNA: TGTGCCAGCAGCTTGGGGGACAGTAGCTCCTACGAGCAGTACTTC
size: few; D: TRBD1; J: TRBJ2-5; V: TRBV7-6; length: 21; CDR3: CASSLDPTQPPRGRSQETQYF; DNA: TGTGCCAGCAGCTTAGATCCCACCCAGCCCCCCAGGGGGCGAAGCCAAGAGACCCAGTACTTC
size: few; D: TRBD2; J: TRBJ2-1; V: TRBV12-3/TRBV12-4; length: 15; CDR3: CASRDAGDLYNEQFF; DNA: TGTGCCAGCAGGGATGCGGGGGACCTATACAATGAGCAGTTCTTC
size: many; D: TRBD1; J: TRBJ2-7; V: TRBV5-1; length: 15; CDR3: CASSPGTGLVYEQYF; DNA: TGCGCCAGCAGCCCGGGGACAGGTCTTGTCTACGAGCAGTACTTC
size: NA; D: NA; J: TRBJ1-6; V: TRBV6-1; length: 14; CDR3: CASRLSSGNSPLHF; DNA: TGTGCCAGCAGGCTATCCTCGGGTAATTCACCCCTCCACTTT
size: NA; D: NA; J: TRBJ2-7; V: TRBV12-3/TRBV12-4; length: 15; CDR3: CASSTLGVSDYEQYF; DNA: TGTGCCAGCAGCACCCTGGGGGTCTCCGACTACGAGCAGTACTTC
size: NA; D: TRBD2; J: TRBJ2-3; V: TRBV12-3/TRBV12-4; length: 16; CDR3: CASSLGGGASTDTQYF; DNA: TGTGCCAGCAGTTTGGGCGGGGGGGCCAGCACAGATACGCAGTATTTT
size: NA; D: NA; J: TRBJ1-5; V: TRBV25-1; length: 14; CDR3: CASSDLYSNQPQHF; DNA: TGTGCCAGCAGTGATCTATATAGCAATCAGCCCCAGCATTTT
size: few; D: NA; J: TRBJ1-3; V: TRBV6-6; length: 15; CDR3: CASSYSTGAGNTIYF; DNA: TGTGCCAGCAGTTACTCGACCGGGGCTGGAAACACCATATATTTT
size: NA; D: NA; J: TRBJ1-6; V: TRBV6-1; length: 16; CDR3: CASSELGGRGNSPLHF; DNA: TGTGCCAGCAGTGAGTTGGGGGGTAGGGGAAATTCACCCCTCCACTTT
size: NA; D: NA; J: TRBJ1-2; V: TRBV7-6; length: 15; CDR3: CASSFAFNKSRGYTF; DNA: TGTGCCAGCAGCTTCGCCTTCAACAAGTCTCGCGGCTACACCTTC
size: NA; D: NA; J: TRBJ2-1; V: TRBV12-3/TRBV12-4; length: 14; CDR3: CASSSGGTYNEQFF; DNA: TGTGCCAGCAGTTCTGGGGGTACCTACAATGAGCAGTTCTTC
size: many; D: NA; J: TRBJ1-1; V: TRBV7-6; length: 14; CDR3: CASSLALTGNEAFF; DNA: TGTGCCAGCAGCTTAGCCCTGACAGGCAATGAAGCTTTCTTT
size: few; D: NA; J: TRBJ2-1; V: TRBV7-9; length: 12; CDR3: CASSLQLAEQFF; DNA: TGTGCCAGCAGCCTCCAGTTGGCTGAGCAGTTCTTC
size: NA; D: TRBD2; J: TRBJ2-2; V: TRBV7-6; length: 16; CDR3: CASSYSGGPLTGELFF; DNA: TGTGCCAGCAGCTATAGCGGGGGGCCTTTGACCGGGGAGCTGTTTTTT
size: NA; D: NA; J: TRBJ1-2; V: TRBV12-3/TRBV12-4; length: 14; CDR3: CASSSADGAYGYTF; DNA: TGTGCCAGCAGTTCCGCGGACGGAGCCTATGGCTACACCTTC
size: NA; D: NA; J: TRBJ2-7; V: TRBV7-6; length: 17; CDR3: CASSPRDTPPYGYEQYF; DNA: TGTGCCAGCAGCCCCAGGGATACACCCCCTTATGGTTACGAGCAGTACTTC
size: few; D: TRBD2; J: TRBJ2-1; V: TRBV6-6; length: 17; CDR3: CASSYRTSGGIDNEQFF; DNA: TGTGCCAGCAGTTACCGGACTAGCGGGGGGATAGACAATGAGCAGTTCTTC
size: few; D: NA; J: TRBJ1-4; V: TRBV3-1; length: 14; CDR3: CASSPSGYNEKLFF; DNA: TGTGCCAGCAGCCCGTCGGGTTATAATGAAAAACTGTTTTTT
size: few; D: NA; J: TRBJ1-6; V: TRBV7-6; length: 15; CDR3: CASSPTGTENSPLHF; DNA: TGTGCCAGCAGCCCGACCGGGACTGAAAATTCACCCCTCCACTTT
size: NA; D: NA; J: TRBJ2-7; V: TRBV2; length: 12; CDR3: CASSRGPYEQYF; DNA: TGTGCCAGCAGTAGGGGCCCCTACGAGCAGTACTTC
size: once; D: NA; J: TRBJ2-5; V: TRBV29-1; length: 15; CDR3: CSVSRSEPAVATQYF; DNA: TGCAGCGTCTCCAGGAGCGAGCCCGCGGTTGCGACCCAGTACTTC
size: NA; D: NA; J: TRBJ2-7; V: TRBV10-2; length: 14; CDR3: CASSVAETSYEQYF; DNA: TGCGCCAGCAGTGTGGCAGAGACCTCCTACGAGCAGTACTTC
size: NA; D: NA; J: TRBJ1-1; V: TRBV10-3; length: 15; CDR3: CAISEFPEMNTEAFF; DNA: TGTGCCATCAGTGAATTCCCAGAGATGAACACTGAAGCTTTCTTT
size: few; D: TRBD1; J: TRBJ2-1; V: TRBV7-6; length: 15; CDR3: CASSIRDRLTDEQFF; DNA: TGTGCCAGCAGCATCCGGGACAGACTAACGGATGAGCAGTTCTTC
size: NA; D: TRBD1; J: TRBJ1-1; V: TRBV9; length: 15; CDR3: CASSPQGAADTEAFF; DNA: TGTGCCAGCAGCCCTCAGGGGGCAGCGGACACTGAAGCTTTCTTT
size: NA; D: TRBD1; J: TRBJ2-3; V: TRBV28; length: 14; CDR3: CASCRDRGTDTQYF; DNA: TGTGCCAGCTGCCGGGACAGGGGCACAGATACGCAGTATTTT
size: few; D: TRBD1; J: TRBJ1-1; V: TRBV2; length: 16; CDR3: CASSGGQGAPNTEAFF; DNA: TGTGCCAGCAGTGGAGGACAGGGGGCCCCGAACACTGAAGCTTTCTTT
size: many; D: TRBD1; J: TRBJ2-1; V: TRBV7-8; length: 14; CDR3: CATTGRGRYNEQFF; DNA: TGTGCCACGACGGGCAGGGGGCGATACAATGAGCAGTTCTTC
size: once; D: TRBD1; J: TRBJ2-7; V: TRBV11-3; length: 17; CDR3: CASSPSAGTGSTYEQYF; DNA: TGTGCCAGCAGCCCATCAGCCGGGACAGGGTCCACCTACGAGCAGTACTTC
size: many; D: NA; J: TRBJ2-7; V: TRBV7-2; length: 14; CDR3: CASSLGPGAYEQYF; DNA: TGTGCCAGCAGCCTCGGGCCCGGGGCCTACGAGCAGTACTTC
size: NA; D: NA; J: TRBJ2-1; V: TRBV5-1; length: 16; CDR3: CASSWKVGSSYNEQFF; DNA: TGCGCCAGCAGCTGGAAAGTAGGCAGCTCCTACAATGAGCAGTTCTTC
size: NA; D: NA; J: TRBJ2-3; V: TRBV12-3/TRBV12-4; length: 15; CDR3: CASSLEPPFTDTQYF; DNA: TGTGCCAGCAGTTTGGAGCCACCGTTCACAGATACGCAGTATTTT
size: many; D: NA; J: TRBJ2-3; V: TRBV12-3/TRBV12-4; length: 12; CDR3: CASGGSTDTQYF; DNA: TGTGCCAGCGGGGGTAGCACAGATACGCAGTATTTT
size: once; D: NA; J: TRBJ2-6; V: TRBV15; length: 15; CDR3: CATSTQGTGAIVLTF; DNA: TGTGCCACCAGCACACAGGGGACTGGGGCCATCGTCCTGACTTTC
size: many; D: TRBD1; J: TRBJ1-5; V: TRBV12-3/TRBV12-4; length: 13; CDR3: CASSMGQDQPQHF; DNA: TGTGCCAGCAGTATGGGACAGGATCAGCCCCAGCATTTT
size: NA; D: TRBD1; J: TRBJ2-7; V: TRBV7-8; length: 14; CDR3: CASSLEAGGWEQYF; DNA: TGTGCCAGCAGCTTAGAAGCAGGGGGCTGGGAGCAGTACTTC
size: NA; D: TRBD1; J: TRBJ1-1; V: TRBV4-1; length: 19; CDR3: CASSQVPTGTGGLNTEAFF; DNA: TGCGCCAGCAGCCAAGTACCAACGGGGACAGGGGGCCTGAACACTGAAGCTTTCTTT
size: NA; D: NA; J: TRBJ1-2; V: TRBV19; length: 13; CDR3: CASSISRSYGYTF; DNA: TGTGCCAGTAGTATCTCCAGAAGCTATGGCTACACCTTC
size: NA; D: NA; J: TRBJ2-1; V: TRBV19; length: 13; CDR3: CASHPETDNEQFF; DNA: TGTGCCAGTCACCCTGAGACAGACAATGAGCAGTTCTTC
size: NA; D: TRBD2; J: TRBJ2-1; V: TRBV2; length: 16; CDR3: CASTTYTAGGLNEQFF; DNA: TGTGCCAGCACCACGTATACAGCGGGGGGGCTCAATGAGCAGTTCTTC
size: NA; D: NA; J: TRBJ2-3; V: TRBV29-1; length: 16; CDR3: CSVEDLGDLPTDTQYF; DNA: TGCAGCGTTGAAGATCTCGGGGACCTTCCCACAGATACGCAGTATTTT